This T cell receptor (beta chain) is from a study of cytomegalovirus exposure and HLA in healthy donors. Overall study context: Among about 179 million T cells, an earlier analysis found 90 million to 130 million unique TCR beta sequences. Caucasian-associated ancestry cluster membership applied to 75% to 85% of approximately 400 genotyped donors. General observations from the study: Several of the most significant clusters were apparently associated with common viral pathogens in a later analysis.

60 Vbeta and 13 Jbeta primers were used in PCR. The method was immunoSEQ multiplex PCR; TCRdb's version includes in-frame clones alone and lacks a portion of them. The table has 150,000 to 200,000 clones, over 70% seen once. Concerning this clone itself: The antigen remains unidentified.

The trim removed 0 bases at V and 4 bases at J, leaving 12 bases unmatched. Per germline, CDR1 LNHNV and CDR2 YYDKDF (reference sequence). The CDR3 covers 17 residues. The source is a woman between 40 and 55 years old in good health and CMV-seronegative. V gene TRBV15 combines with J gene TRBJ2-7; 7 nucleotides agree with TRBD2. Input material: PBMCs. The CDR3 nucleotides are TGTGCCACCAGCAGAGAGTATTGGGGAGGGAATGCTTACGAGCAGTACTTC. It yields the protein CATSREYWGGNAYEQYF.